This is a list of T cell receptor beta chains from one sample in a study of shared clonotypes between healthy human individuals. The assay was immunoSEQ multiplex PCR, and TCRdb's table has in-frame clones only and misses some. The repertoire holds roughly 2 million clones, with over 85% as singletons. Sequenced material: naive CD4+ T cells sorted from blood. These receptor sequences come from a man between 18 and 35 years old in good health. CDR3s include the opening cysteine and the closing phenylalanine or tryptophan. A D gene is named only where the DNA matches it firmly. Clone size is not always given. Where it is, it says once, few, many or a class for expanded clones.

>TRBV7-6|.|TRBJ2-5|TRBD2
CASSWGLAVGETQYF
TGTGCCAGCAGCTGGGGACTAGCGGTGGGGGAGACCCAGTACTTC
>TRBV11-2|.|TRBJ2-1|.
CAGSRAAYNEQFF
TGTGCCGGATCCCGGGCGGCCTACAATGAGCAGTTCTTC
>TRBV29-1|.|TRBJ2-7|TRBD2
CSVETGGRDEQYF
TGCAGCGTTGAAACGGGGGGGAGGGACGAGCAGTACTTC
>TRBV28|.|TRBJ2-3|.
CASSGGGYTQYF
TGTGCCAGCAGCGGGGGAGGATATACGCAGTATTTT
>TRBV10-3|.|TRBJ1-1|.
CAIRDTARGLATEAFF
TGTGCCATCAGGGACACGGCAAGGGGATTGGCCACTGAAGCTTTCTTT
>TRBV15|.|TRBJ2-1|TRBD2
CATSTLSSGDYNEQFF
TGTGCCACCAGCACCTTGAGTAGCGGGGACTACAATGAGCAGTTCTTC
>TRBV6-6|few|TRBJ1-6|TRBD1
CASRGGQTYNSPLHF
TGTGCCAGCAGAGGGGGACAGACCTATAATTCACCCCTCCACTTT
>TRBV7-2|.|TRBJ1-2|.
CASSPDRNYGYTF
TGTGCCAGCAGCCCGGATCGTAACTATGGCTACACCTTC
>TRBV6-6|.|TRBJ1-1|TRBD1
CASSYPGTVTEAFF
TGTGCCAGCAGTTACCCGGGGACAGTTACTGAAGCTTTCTTT
>TRBV5-1|.|TRBJ1-6|.
CASSAQGIDNSPLHF
TGCGCCAGCAGCGCCCAGGGGATTGATAATTCACCCCTCCACTTT
>TRBV30|once|TRBJ1-1|.
CAWSYQVIGRNTEAFF
TGTGCCTGGAGTTATCAGGTCATAGGACGGAACACTGAAGCTTTCTTT
>TRBV5-1|.|TRBJ2-5|.
CASSLRQQETQYF
TGCGCCAGCAGCTTGAGGCAGCAAGAGACCCAGTACTTC
>TRBV10-3|.|TRBJ1-1|.
CAISATVPGTEAFF
TGTGCCATCAGTGCGACAGTGCCGGGCACTGAAGCTTTCTTT
>TRBV7-9|.|TRBJ2-6|.
CASSLAYLGEYSGANVLTF
TGTGCCAGCAGCTTAGCCTACCTCGGAGAATACTCTGGGGCCAACGTCCTGACTTTC
>TRBV19|once|TRBJ1-6|.
CASSPPNSYNSPLHF
TGTGCCAGTAGTCCCCCCAACTCCTATAATTCACCCCTCCACTTT
>TRBV6-1|.|TRBJ2-5|.
CASSEVGGSQETQYF
TGTGCCAGCAGTGAAGTGGGAGGATCCCAAGAGACCCAGTACTTC